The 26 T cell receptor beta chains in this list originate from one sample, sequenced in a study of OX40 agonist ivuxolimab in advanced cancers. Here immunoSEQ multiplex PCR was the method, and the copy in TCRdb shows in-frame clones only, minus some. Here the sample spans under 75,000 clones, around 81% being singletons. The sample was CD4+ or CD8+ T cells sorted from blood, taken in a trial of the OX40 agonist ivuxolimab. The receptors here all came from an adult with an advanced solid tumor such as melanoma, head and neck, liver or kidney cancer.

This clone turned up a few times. The CDR3 bases are TGCGCCAGCAAGAAGGTGAACACTGAAGCTTTCTTT. This translates into CASKKVNTEAFF. The chain has TRBV10-1 and TRBJ1-1; D gene unclear. Trimming removed 7 bases from V and 0 bases from J, with 6 bases in between. This CDR3 comprises 12 residues. CDR1 is WNHNN and CDR2 is SYGVQD in the germline V gene (reference sequence).

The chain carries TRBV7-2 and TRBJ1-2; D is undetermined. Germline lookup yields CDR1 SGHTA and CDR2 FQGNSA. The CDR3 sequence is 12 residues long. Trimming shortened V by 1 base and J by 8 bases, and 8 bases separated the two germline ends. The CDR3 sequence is CASSLGSSGYTF. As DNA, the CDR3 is TGTGCCAGCAGCTTAGGCTCCAGCGGCTACACCTTC.

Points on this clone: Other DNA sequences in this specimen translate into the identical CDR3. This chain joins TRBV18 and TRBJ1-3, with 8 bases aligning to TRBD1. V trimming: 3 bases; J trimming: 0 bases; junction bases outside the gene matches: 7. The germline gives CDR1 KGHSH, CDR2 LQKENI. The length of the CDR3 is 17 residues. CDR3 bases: TGTGCCAGCTCACCCGGACAGGGAAAGAGCTCTGGAAACACCATATATTTT. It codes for CASSPGQGKSSGNTIYF.

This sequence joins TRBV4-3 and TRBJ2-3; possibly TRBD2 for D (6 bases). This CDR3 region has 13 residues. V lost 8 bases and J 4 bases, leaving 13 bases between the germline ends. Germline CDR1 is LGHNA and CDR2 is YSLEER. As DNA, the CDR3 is TGCGCCAGCTCGCGGGGAATAGCAGATACGCAGTATTTT. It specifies CASSRGIADTQYF.

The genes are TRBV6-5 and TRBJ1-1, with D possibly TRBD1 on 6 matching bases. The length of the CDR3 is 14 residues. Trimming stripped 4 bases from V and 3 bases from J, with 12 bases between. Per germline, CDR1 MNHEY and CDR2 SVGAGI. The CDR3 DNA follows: TGTGCCAGCAGTTCACAGGGAGTATACACTGAAGCTTTCTTT. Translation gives CASSSQGVYTEAFF.

The CDR3, as DNA: TGTGCCAGCAGTGGCCGGACAGCTACTAACTATGGCTACACCTTC. Amino acids: CASSGRTATNYGYTF. The rearrangement links TRBV6-5 to TRBJ1-2, with TRBD1 as a possible D gene (6 bases). CDR1 is MNHEY and CDR2 is SVGAGI in the germline V gene. The V gene lost 5 bases and the J gene lost 0 bases, with 13 bases spanning the gap. This CDR3 has 15 residues.

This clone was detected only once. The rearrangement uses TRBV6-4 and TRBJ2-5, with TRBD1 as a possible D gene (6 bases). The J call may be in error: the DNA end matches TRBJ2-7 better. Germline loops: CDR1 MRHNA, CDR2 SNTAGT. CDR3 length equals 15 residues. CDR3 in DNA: TGTGCCAGCAGACAGACAGGTGCTTTAGAATACGAGCAGTACTTC. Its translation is CASRQTGALEYEQYF.

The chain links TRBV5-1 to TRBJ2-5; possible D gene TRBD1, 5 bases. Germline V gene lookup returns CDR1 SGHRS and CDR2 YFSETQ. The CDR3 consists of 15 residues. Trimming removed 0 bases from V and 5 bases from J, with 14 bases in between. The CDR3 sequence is CASSLGGQASETQYF. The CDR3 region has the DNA TGCGCCAGCAGCTTGGGGGGCCAGGCATCGGAGACCCAGTACTTC.

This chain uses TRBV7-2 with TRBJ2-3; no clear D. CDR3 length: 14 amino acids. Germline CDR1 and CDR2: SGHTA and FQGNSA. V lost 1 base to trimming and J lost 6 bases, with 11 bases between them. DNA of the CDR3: TGTGCCAGCAGCTTAGGGCCCCTCGGGGATACGCAGTATTTT. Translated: CASSLGPLGDTQYF.

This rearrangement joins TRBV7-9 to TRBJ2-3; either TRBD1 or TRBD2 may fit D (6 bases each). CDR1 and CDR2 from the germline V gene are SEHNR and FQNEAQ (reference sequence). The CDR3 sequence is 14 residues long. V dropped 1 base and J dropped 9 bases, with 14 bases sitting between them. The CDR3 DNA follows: TGTGCCAGCAGCTTAGAGGAAGGGGGGAACACGCAGTATTTT. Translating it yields CASSLEEGGNTQYF.

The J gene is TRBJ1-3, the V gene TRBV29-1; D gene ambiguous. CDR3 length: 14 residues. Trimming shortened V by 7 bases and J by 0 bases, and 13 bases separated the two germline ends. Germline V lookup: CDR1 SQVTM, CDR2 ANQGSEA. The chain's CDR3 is CSAYWGSSGNTIYF. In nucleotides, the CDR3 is TGCAGCGCATACTGGGGTTCCTCTGGAAACACCATATATTTT.

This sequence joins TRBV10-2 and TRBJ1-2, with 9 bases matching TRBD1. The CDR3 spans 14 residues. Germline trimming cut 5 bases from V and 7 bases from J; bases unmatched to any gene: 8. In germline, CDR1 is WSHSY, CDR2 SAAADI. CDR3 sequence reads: CASSSQGAGGGYTF. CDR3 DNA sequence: TGCGCCAGCAGTTCACAGGGGGCCGGGGGTGGCTACACCTTC.

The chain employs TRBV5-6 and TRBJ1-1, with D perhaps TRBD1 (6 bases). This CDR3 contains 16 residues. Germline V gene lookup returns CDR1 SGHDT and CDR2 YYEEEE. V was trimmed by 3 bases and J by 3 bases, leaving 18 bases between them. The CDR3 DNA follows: TGTGCCAGCAGCTCCCCCGGGGGGCGGTGGGACACTGAAGCTTTCTTT. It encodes CASSSPGGRWDTEAFF. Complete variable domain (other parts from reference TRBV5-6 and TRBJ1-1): DAGVTQSPTHLIKTRGQQVTLRCSPKSGHDTVSWYQQALGQGPQFIFQYYEEEERQRGNFPDRFSGHQFPNYSSELNVNALLLGDSALYLCASSSPGGRWDTEAFFGQGTRLTVV.

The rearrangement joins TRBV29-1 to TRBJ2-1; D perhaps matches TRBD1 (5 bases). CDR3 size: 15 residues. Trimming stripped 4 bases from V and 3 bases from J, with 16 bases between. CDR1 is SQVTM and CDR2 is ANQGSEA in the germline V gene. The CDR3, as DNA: TGCAGCGTTGGCGTGGGGCAGAGCCTCTACAATGAGCAGTTCTTC. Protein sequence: CSVGVGQSLYNEQFF.

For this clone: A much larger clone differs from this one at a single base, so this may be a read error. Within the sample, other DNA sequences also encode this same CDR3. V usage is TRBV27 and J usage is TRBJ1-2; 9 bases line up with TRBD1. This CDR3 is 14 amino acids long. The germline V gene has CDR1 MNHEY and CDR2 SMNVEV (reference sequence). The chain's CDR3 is CASSRGDRGYGYTF. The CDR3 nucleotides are TGTGCCAGCAGTCGAGGAGACAGGGGGTATGGCTATACCTTC.

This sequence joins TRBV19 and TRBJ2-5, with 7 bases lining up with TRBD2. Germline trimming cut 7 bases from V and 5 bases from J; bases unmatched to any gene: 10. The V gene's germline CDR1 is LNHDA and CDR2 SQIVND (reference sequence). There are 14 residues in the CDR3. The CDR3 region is CASNDFRGGETQYF. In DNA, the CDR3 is TGTGCCAGTAACGATTTTCGGGGAGGGGAGACCCAGTACTTC.

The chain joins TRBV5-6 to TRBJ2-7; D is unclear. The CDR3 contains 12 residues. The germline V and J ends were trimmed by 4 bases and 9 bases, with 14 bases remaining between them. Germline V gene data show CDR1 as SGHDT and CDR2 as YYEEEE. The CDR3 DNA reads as TGTGCCAGCAGCGATGAGAATAGGGCGCAGTACTTC. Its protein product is CASSDENRAQYF.

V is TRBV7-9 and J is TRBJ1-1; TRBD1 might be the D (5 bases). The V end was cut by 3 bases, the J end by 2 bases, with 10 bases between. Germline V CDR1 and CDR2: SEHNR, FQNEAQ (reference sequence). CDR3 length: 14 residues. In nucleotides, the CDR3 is TGTGCCAGCAGCTTTTTGGACACCAACACTGAAGCTTTCTTT. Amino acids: CASSFLDTNTEAFF.

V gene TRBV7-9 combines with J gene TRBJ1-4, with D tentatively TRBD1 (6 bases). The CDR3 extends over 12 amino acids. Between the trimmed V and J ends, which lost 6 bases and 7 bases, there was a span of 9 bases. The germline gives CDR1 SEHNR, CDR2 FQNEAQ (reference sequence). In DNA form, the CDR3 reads TGTGCCAGCAGTCGGGACATTGAAAAACTGTTTTTT. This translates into CASSRDIEKLFF.

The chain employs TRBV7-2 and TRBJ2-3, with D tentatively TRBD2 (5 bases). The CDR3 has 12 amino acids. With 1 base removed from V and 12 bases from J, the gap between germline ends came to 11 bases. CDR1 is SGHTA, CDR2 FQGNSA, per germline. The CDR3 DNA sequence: TGTGCCAGCAGCTTAGAGACGGGGTCACAGTATTTT. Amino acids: CASSLETGSQYF.

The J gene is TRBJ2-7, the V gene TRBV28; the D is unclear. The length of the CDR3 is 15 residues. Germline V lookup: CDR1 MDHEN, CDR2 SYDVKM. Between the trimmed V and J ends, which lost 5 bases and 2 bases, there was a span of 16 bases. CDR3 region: CASSPGVSTAYEQYF. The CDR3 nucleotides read TGTGCCAGCAGTCCCGGAGTTTCGACGGCCTACGAGCAGTACTTC.

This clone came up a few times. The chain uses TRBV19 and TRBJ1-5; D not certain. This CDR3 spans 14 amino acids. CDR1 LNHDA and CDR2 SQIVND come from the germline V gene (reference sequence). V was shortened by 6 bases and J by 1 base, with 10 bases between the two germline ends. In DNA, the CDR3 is TGTGCCAGTAGGTTGGTGCTGAGCAATCAGCCCCAGCATTTT. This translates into CASRLVLSNQPQHF. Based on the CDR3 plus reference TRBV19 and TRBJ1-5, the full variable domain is DGGITQSPKYLFRKEGQNVTLSCEQNLNHDAMYWYRQDPGQGLRLIYYSQIVNDFQKGDIAEGYSVSREKKESFPLTVTSAQKNPTAFYLCASRLVLSNQPQHFGDGTRLSIL.

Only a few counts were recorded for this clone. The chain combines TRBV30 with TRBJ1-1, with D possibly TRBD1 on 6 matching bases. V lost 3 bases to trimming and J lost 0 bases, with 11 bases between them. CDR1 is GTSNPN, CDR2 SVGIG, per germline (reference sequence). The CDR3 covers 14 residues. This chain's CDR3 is CAWREQGLNTEAFF. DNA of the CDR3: TGTGCCTGGAGGGAACAGGGATTGAACACTGAAGCTTTCTTT.

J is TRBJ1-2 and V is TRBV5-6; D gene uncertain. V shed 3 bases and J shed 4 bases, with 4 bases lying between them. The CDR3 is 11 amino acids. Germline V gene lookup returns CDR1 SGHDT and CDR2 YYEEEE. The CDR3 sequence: CASSSIYGYTF. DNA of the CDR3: TGTGCCAGCAGCTCCATCTATGGCTACACCTTC.

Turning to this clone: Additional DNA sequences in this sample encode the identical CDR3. The CDR3 region is CASSLDSVTEAFF. CDR3 nucleotides: TGTGCCAGCAGTCTTGACAGCGTCACTGAAGCTTTCTTT. The V gene is TRBV5-5, the J gene TRBJ1-1, with a tentative D call TRBD1 (5 bases). Germline V gives CDR1 SGHKS, CDR2 YYEKEE (reference sequence). Trimming took off 5 bases at V and 4 bases at J, with 12 bases between the two ends. The CDR3 contains 13 residues.

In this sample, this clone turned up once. The CDR3 sequence is CASSQSGSSGDSTDTQYF. As DNA, the CDR3 is TGTGCCAGCAGCCAGTCTGGGAGCAGCGGGGATAGCACAGATACGCAGTATTTT. This sequence joins TRBV4-2 and TRBJ2-3, with TRBD2 matching 7 bases. V lost 3 bases to trimming and J lost 0 bases; unmatched junction nucleotides: 12. The CDR3 runs to 18 residues. Germline V gene sequence: CDR1 LGHNA, CDR2 YNFKEQ.